The next 14 T cell receptor beta chains were all read from a single sample in a study of blood T cells in healthy people across ages. A J-beta primer mix and a sample-barcoded 5' primer were used in a second PCR of roughly 6 to 12 cycles. TCRdb reanalysed the 5' RACE reads using MiXCR and keeps one entry per CDR3 protein. The sample shows 650,000 to 1,000,000 distinct CDR3 sequences, about 34% of them seen only once. Material: blood. The receptors here all came from a man younger than 35 in good health.

This sequence joins TRBV2 and TRBJ1-2; 7 bases match TRBD1. This CDR3 is built from 12 residues. The V gene end was trimmed by 4 bases and the J gene end by 8 bases; junction bases not matched to a gene: 4. CDR1 SNHLY and CDR2 FYNNEI come from the germline V gene. The CDR3 spells CASSGRGVGYTF. The CDR3 nucleotides are TGTGCCAGCAGTGGCAGGGGGGTCGGCTACACCTTC.

The gene calls are TRBV7-2 and TRBJ2-7; D is possibly TRBD1 (5 bases). This CDR3 is built from 13 residues. The germline CDR1 and CDR2 sequences are SGHTA and FQGNSA. The V end was cut by 5 bases, the J end by 1 base, with 9 bases between. The CDR3 nucleotides are TGTGCCAGCAGCCCTAGACAGTCCTACGAGCAGTACTTC. Translated, it gives CASSPRQSYEQYF.

With respect to this clonotype: This may arise from a read error, as a much more abundant clone is one base away. The chain recombines TRBV12-3 or TRBV12-4 with TRBJ2-4; D gene unclear. This CDR3 region has 15 residues. With 4 bases removed from V and 0 bases from J, the gap between germline ends came to 10 bases. The CDR3 nucleotides are TGTGCCAGCAGTTCCATTGTAGGAGCCAAAAACATTCAGTACTTC. Translating gives CASSSIVGAKNIQYF.

The chain carries TRBV7-2 and TRBJ1-5; 8 nucleotides align to TRBD1. The CDR3 covers 15 residues. Germline V gives CDR1 SGHTA, CDR2 FQGNSA. With V trimmed by 1 base and J by 7 bases, 6 bases remained unmatched. CDR3 loop: CASSLGPGGGQPQHF. CDR3 in DNA: TGTGCCAGCAGCTTAGGGCCAGGGGGCGGGCAGCCCCAGCATTTT.

This clonotype was seen only a few times. The chain joins TRBV19 to TRBJ2-5; TRBD2 matches at 10 bases. The germline V gene encodes CDR1 LNHDA and CDR2 SQIVND (reference sequence). Germline trimming cut 5 bases from V and 5 bases from J; bases unmatched to any gene: 8. The CDR3 runs to 15 residues. The CDR3 reads CASSLTSGVLETQYF. Written as DNA, the CDR3 is TGTGCCAGTAGTTTAACTAGCGGGGTGTTGGAGACCCAGTACTTC.

The genes are TRBV25-1 and TRBJ1-2, with D possibly TRBD1 on 6 matching bases. The CDR3 sequence is 15 residues long. Germline values: CDR1 MGHDK, CDR2 SYGVNS. V gave up 3 bases and J gave up 2 bases, with 13 bases separating them. The CDR3 protein is CASSDPHRVNYGYTF. DNA for the CDR3: TGTGCCAGCAGTGACCCTCACAGGGTAAACTATGGCTACACCTTC.

The V gene is TRBV7-2, the J gene TRBJ1-1; D not resolved. V shed 5 bases and J shed 0 bases, with 13 bases lying between them. CDR1 is SGHTA and CDR2 is FQGNSA in the germline V gene. The CDR3 extends over 15 amino acids. This CDR3 is CASSPTTYMNTEAFF. As DNA, the CDR3 is TGTGCCAGCAGCCCTACGACATATATGAACACTGAAGCTTTCTTT.

The J gene is TRBJ2-2, the V gene TRBV12-3 or TRBV12-4; 8 bases are a match to TRBD2. This CDR3 is built from 16 residues. V lost 3 bases and J lost 0; bases outside the gene matches: 3. The CDR3 here is CASSFGRGPNTGELFF. DNA for the CDR3: TGTGCCAGCAGTTTCGGGAGGGGCCCGAACACCGGGGAGCTGTTTTTT.

This clonotype was observed once. The gene calls are TRBV12-3 or TRBV12-4 and TRBJ2-3; 7 bases are a match to TRBD1. V lost 5 bases to trimming and J lost 11 bases; unmatched junction nucleotides: 19. The CDR3 contains 16 residues. Written as DNA, the CDR3 is TGTGCCAGCAGTGCCGACCGGGACGGTGGGACAGATGTGCAGTATTTT. Translating gives CASSADRDGGTDVQYF.

This clonotype has only a few counts. The chain couples TRBV4-1 to TRBJ1-5; the D gene is possibly TRBD1 (5 bases). Trimming left V 0 bases short and J 15 bases short, with 12 bases between. The germline gives CDR1 MGHRA, CDR2 YSYEKL. The CDR3 length is 12 residues. The CDR3 DNA reads TGCGCCAGCAGCCAAGACGGCCGGGACTTGCATTTT. Amino acid sequence: CASSQDGRDLHF.

This chain uses TRBV12-3 or TRBV12-4 with TRBJ2-1, with D possibly matching TRBD1 (5 bases). This CDR3 spans 15 amino acids. V lost 3 bases and J lost 4, with 13 bases in between. The CDR3 sequence: CASSLGQLLYNEQFF. CDR3 coding DNA: TGTGCCAGCAGTTTGGGGCAGTTACTTTACAATGAGCAGTTCTTC.

Ten or more counts support this clonotype. The chain is built from TRBV20-1 and TRBJ2-6; D unclear. This CDR3 has 15 residues. The germline V gene encodes CDR1 DFQATT and CDR2 SNEGSKA (reference sequence). With 6 bases removed from V and 0 bases from J, the gap between germline ends came to 12 bases. The CDR3 DNA reads TGCAGTGCGATGGGTCCCCACTCTGGGGCCAACGTCCTGACTTTC. Translating it yields CSAMGPHSGANVLTF.

The chain's CDR3 is CASSLSPRDWDTQYF. DNA for the CDR3: TGTGCCAGCAGCTTGAGTCCCAGGGATTGGGATACGCAGTATTTT. This chain links TRBV7-6 with TRBJ2-3; D may be TRBD1 (5 bases). V dropped 3 bases and J dropped 6 bases, with 16 bases sitting between them. Germline lookup yields CDR1 SGHVS and CDR2 FNYEAQ. The CDR3 spans 15 residues.

Details on this clonotype: Because it lacks the conserved phenylalanine or tryptophan at the end, this CDR3 is likely a read error. V and J are TRBV28 and TRBJ2-3; TRBD2 agrees at 7 bases. Per the germline V gene, CDR1 is MDHEN and CDR2 is SYDVKM. V shed 3 bases, J shed 3 bases, and the junction held 3 bases outside the gene matches. There are 14 residues in the CDR3. CDR3 region: CASSFGGGTDTQYL. Written as DNA, the CDR3 is TGTGCCAGCAGTTTTGGGGGGGGTACAGATACGCAGTATCTT.